One T cell receptor beta chain is described in this entry. This specimen comes from a study of cytomegalovirus exposure and HLA in healthy donors. Profiling relied on immunoSEQ multiplex PCR, and the TCRdb table lists in-frame clones only, not all of them. This table has around 140,000 clones, about 95% appearing once. CDR1 and CDR2 (germline): MDHEN, SYDVKM. The CDR3 sequence is 14 residues long. Between the trimmed V and J ends, which lost 5 bases and 7 bases, there was a span of 18 bases. The sequence derives from a man between 18 and 35 years old in good health and CMV-seropositive. Sequencing used PBMCs. The chain carries TRBV28 and TRBJ2-7; possible D gene TRBD1, 6 bases. The CDR3 nucleotides read TGTGCCAGCAGTATGTACCTGGGACATACGGAGCAGTACTTC. Its translation is CASSMYLGHTEQYF.